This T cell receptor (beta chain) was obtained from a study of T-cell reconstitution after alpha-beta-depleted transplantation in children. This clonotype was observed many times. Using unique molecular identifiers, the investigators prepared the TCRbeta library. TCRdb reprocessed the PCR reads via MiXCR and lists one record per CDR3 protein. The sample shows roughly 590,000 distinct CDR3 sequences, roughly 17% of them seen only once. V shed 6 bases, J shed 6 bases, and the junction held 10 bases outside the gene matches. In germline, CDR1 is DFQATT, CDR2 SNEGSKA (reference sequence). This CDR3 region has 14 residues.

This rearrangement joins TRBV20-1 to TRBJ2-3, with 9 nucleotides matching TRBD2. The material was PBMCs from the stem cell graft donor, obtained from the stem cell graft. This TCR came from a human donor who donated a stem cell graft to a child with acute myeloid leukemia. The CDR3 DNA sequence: TGCAGTGCCAGCGGGGGGCGATTCCCCGATACGCAGTATTTT. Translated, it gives CSASGGRFPDTQYF.